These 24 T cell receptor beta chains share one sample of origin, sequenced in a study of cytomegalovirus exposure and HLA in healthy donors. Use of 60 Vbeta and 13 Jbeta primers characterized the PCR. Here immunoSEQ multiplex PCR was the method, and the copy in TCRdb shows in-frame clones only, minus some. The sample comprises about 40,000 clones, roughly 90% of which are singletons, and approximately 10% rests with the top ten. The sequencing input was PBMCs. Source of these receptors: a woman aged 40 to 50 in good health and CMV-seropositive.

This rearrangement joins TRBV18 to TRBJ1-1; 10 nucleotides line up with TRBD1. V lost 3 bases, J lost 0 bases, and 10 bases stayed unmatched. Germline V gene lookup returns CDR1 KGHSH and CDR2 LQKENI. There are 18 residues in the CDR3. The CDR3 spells CASSPRQGALGMNTEAFF. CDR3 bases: TGTGCCAGCTCACCTAGACAGGGGGCCCTGGGGATGAACACTGAAGCTTTCTTT.

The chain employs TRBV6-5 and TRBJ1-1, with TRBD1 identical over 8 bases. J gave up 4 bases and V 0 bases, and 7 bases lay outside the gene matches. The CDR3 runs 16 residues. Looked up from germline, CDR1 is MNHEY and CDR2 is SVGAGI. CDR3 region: CASSYSRTGIVTEAFF. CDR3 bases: TGTGCCAGCAGTTACTCTCGGACAGGGATTGTCACTGAAGCTTTCTTT.

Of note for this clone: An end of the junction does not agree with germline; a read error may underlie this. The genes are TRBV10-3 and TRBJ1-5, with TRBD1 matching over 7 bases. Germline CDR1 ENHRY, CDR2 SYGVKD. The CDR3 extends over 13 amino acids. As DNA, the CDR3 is TGTTCCACCTCCCGAGGGGGCAATCAGCCCCGGCATTTT. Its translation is CSTSRGGNQPRHF.

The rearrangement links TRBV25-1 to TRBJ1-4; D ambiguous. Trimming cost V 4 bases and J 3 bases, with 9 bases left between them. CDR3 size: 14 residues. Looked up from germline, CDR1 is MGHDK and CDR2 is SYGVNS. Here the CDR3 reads CASSGAPPNEKLFF. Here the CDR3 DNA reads TGTGCCAGCAGTGGAGCGCCTCCTAATGAAAAACTGTTTTTT.

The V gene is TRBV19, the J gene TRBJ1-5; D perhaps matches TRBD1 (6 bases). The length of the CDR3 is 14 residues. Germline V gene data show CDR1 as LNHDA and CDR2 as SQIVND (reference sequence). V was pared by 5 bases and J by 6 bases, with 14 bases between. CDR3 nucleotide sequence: TGTGCCAGTAGTGACGATACAGGGTCTCAGCCCCAGCATTTT. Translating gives CASSDDTGSQPQHF.

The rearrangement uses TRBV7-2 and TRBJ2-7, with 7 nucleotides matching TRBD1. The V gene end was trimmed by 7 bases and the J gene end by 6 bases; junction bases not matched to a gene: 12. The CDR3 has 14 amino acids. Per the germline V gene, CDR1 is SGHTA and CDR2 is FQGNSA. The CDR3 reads CASTLDRLSSEQYF. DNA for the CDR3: TGTGCCAGCACCCTGGACAGGCTTAGTTCCGAGCAGTACTTC.

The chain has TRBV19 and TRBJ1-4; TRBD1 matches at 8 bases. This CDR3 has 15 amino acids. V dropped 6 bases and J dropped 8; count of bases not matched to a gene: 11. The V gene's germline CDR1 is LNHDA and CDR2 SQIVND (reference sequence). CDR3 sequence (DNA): TGTGCCAGTAGGGGGACAGGCGGCGTGAAGGAAAAACTGTTTTTT. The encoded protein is CASRGTGGVKEKLFF.

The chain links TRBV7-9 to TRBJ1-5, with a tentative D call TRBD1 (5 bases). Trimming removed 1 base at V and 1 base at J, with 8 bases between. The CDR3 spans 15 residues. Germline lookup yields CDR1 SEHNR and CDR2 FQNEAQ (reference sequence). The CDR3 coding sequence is TGTGCCAGCAGCTTAGACAGGTCGAGCAATCAGCCCCAGCATTTT. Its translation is CASSLDRSSNQPQHF.

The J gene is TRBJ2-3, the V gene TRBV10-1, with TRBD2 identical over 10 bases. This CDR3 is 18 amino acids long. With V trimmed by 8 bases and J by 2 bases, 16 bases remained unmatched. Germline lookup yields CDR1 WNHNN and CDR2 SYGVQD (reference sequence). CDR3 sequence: CASPNGGSGGATTDTQYF. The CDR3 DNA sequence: TGCGCCAGCCCCAATGGGGGGAGCGGGGGGGCTACCACAGATACGCAGTATTTT.

CDR3 in DNA: TGTGCCAGTGGGACAGACTACCCGCAAGAGTACGGCTACACCTTC. Protein: CASGTDYPQEYGYTF. J is TRBJ1-2 and V is TRBV7-9; 7 bases map to TRBD1. The length of the CDR3 is 15 residues. Trimming at V came to 9 bases and at J to 8 bases, leaving 18 bases not matched to a gene. The germline V gene has CDR1 SEHNR and CDR2 FQNEAQ (reference sequence).

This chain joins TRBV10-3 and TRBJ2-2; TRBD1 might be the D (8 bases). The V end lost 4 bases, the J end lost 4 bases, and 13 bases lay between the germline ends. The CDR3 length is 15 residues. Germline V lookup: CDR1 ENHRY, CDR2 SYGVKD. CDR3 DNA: TGTGCCATCAGTGGGACAGGGAGGGGCACCGGGGAGCTGTTTTTT. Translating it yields CAISGTGRGTGELFF.

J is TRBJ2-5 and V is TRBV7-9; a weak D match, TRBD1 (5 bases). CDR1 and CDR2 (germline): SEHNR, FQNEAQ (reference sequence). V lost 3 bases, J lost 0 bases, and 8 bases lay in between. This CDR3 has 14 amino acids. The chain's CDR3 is CASSFGAHQETQYF. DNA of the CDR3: TGTGCCAGCAGCTTTGGGGCTCACCAAGAGACCCAGTACTTC.

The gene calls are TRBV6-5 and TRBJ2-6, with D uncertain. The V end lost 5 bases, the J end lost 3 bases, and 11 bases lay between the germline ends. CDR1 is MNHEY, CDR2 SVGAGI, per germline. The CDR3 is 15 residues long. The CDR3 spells CASSPVTSGANVLTF. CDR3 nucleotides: TGTGCCAGCAGTCCCGTTACAAGTGGGGCCAACGTCCTGACTTTC.

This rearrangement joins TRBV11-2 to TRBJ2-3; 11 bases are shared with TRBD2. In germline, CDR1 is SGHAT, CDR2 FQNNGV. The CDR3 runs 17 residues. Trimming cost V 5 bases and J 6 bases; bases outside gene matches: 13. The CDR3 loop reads CASSQRLAGPSGDTQYF. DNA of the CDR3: TGTGCCAGCAGCCAACGACTAGCGGGGCCGTCGGGGGATACGCAGTATTTT.

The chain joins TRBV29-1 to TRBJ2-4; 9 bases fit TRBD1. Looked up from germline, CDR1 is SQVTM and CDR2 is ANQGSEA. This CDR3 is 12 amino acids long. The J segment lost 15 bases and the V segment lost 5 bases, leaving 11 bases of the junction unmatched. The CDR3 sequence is CSVTGTGRFPYF. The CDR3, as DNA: TGCAGCGTTACCGGGACAGGGAGGTTTCCGTACTTC.

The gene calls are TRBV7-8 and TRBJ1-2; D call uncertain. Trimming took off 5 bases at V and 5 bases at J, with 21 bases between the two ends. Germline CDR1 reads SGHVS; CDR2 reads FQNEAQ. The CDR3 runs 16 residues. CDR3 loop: CASSPAVPPSGYGYTF. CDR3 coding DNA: TGTGCCAGCAGCCCAGCAGTCCCACCCTCGGGGTATGGCTACACCTTC. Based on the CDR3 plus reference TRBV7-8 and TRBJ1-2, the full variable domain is GAGVSQSPRYKVAKRGQDVALRCDPISGHVSLFWYQQALGQGPEFLTYFQNEAQLDKSGLPSDRFFAERPEGSVSTLKIQRTQQEDSAVYLCASSPAVPPSGYGYTFGSGTRLTVV.

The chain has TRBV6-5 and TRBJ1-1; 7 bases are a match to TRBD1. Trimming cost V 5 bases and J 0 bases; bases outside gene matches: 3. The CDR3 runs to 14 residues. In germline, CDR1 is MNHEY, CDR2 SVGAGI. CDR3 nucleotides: TGTGCCAGCAGTCCGACAGGGCTGAACACTGAAGCTTTCTTT. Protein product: CASSPTGLNTEAFF.

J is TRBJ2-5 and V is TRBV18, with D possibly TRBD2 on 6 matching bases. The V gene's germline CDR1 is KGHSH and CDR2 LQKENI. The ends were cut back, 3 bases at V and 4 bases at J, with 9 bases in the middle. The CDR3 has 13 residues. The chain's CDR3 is CASSPPGVETQYF. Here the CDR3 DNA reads TGTGCCAGCTCACCGCCGGGGGTAGAGACCCAGTACTTC.

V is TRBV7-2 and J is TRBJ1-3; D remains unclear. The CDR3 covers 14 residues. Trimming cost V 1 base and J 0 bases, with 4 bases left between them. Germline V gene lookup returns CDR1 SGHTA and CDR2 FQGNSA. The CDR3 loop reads CASSLGSSGNTIYF. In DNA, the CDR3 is TGTGCCAGCAGCTTAGGGAGCTCTGGAAACACCATATATTTT.

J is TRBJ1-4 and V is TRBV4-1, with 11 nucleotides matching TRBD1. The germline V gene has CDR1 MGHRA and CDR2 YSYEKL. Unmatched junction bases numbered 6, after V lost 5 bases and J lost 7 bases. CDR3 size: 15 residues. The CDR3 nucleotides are TGCGCCAGCAGCAGATGGACAGGGGGCTCTGAAAAACTGTTTTTT. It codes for CASSRWTGGSEKLFF.

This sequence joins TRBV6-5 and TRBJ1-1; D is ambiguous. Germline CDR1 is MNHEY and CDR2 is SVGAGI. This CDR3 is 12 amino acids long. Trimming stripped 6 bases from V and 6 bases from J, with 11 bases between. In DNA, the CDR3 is TGTGCCAGCAGATCCCGAACAGCTGAAGCTTTCTTT. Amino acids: CASRSRTAEAFF.

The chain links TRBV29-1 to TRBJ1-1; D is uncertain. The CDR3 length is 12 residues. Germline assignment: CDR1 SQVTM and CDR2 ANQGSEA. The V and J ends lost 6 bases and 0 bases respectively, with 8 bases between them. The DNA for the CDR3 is TGCAGCGTGATTACAGTGAACACTGAAGCTTTCTTT. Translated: CSVITVNTEAFF.

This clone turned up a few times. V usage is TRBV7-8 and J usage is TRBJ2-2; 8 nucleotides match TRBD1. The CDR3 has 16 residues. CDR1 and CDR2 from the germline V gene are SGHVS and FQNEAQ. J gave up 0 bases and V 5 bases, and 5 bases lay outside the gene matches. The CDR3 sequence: CASSPGTGPNTGELFF. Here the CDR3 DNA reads TGTGCCAGCAGCCCAGGGACAGGCCCGAACACCGGGGAGCTGTTTTTT.

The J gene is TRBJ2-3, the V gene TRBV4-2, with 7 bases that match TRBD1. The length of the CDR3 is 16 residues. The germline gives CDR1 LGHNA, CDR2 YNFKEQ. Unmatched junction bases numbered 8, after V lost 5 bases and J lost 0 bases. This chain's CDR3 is CASSSYRGPSTDTQYF. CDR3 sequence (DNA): TGTGCCAGCAGCTCCTACAGGGGCCCTAGCACAGATACGCAGTATTTT.